The 26 T cell receptor beta chains in this list originate from one sample, sequenced in a study of beta chain features in type 1 diabetes. TCRB transcripts that were expressed got sequenced, as all of the isolated RNA had been reverse transcribed. Clones were sequenced by immunoSEQ multiplex PCR, and TCRdb holds only the in-frame ones, with some missing. The sample has almost 350,000 clones; 7% to 9% are singletons. The specimen was central memory CD4+ T cells from blood. These receptors were obtained from a young woman in good health.

This clone was picked up a small number of times. CDR3 coding DNA: TGTGCCAGCGGACTAGCGGGAGCCGGCCGGGGTGAGCAGTTCTTC. Translated, it gives CASGLAGAGRGEQFF. The V call is TRBV6-1, the J call TRBJ2-1, with 13 bases aligning to TRBD2. V gave up 8 bases and J gave up 9 bases; unmatched junction bases: 10. The CDR3 spans 15 residues. Germline CDR1 is MNHNS and CDR2 is SASEGT.

The rearrangement uses TRBV18 and TRBJ2-7; 7 nucleotides agree with TRBD1. The germline CDR1 and CDR2 sequences are KGHSH and LQKENI. This CDR3 contains 11 residues. V lost 5 bases and J lost 7; bases outside the gene matches: 2. The CDR3 DNA reads as TGTGCCAGCTCAACAGGGGTTGAGCAGTACTTC. Translated, it gives CASSTGVEQYF. Filled out from reference TRBV18 and TRBJ2-7, the complete variable domain reads NAGVMQNPRHLVRRRGQEARLRCSPMKGHSHVYWYRQLPEEGLKFMVYLQKENIIDESGMPKERFSAEFPKEGPSILRIQQVVRGDSAAYFCASSTGVEQYFGPGTRLTVT.

The chain links TRBV4-3 to TRBJ1-2, with D uncertain. V was pared by 1 base and J by 4 bases, with 7 bases between. The CDR3 is 13 amino acids. Germline V gene sequence: CDR1 LGHNA, CDR2 YSLEER. Written as DNA, the CDR3 is TGCGCCAGCAGCCAAGGGGGAGCCTATGGCTACACCTTC. Translated: CASSQGGAYGYTF.

The chain links TRBV9 to TRBJ1-1; D remains ambiguous. V dropped 6 bases and J dropped 1 base, with 13 bases sitting between them. The CDR3 length is 14 residues. Per the germline V gene, CDR1 is SGDLS and CDR2 is YYNGEE. The CDR3 protein is CASTANTANTEAFF. The CDR3 DNA follows: TGTGCCAGCACGGCCAATACAGCGAACACTGAAGCTTTCTTT.

This chain joins TRBV7-9 and TRBJ2-2, with a tentative D call TRBD1 (6 bases). Per the germline V gene, CDR1 is SEHNR and CDR2 is FQNEAQ (reference sequence). Trimming pared 1 base from V and 5 bases from J, leaving 8 bases between. This CDR3 has 14 residues. The CDR3 loop is CASSLGDITGELFF. As DNA, the CDR3 is TGTGCCAGCAGCTTAGGGGACATAACCGGGGAGCTGTTTTTT. Supplemented by reference TRBV7-9 and TRBJ2-2, the full variable domain reads DTGVSQNPRHKITKRGQNVTFRCDPISEHNRLYWYRQTLGQGPEFLTYFQNEAQLEKSRLLSDRFSAERPKGSFSTLEIQRTEQGDSAMYLCASSLGDITGELFFGEGSRLTVL.

The chain employs TRBV28 and TRBJ2-5; D is perhaps TRBD2 (7 bases). Trimming removed 4 bases at V and 10 bases at J, with 22 bases between. Germline V gene data show CDR1 as MDHEN and CDR2 as SYDVKM. CDR3 length equals 15 residues. The CDR3 here is CASSSTGTKAFVQYF. CDR3 coding DNA: TGTGCCAGCAGTTCAACAGGGACTAAGGCTTTTGTCCAGTACTTC.

This clone has a count of ten or more. A read error may produce the germline difference seen at one junction end. The V and J genes are TRBV7-7 and TRBJ2-2; a weak D match, TRBD1 (6 bases). Germline V gene data show CDR1 as SSHAT and CDR2 as FNYEAQ (reference sequence). CDR3 length equals 13 residues. As DNA, the CDR3 is TGTGCTAGCAGCCTGCAGGGGTACGGGGAGCTGTTTTTT. Translated: CASSLQGYGELFF.

The chain has TRBV29-1 and TRBJ2-5, with no clear D. CDR3 size: 14 residues. Per germline, CDR1 SQVTM and CDR2 ANQGSEA. With 6 bases removed from V and 5 bases from J, the gap between germline ends came to 19 bases. This CDR3 is CSVPPTEVWETQYF. The CDR3, as DNA: TGCAGCGTCCCTCCGACCGAGGTCTGGGAGACCCAGTACTTC.

The rearrangement links TRBV6-5 to TRBJ2-5; D perhaps matches TRBD1 (6 bases). V shed 6 bases and J shed 3 bases, with 17 bases lying between them. This CDR3 spans 15 amino acids. CDR1 and CDR2 from the germline V gene are MNHEY and SVGAGI. The CDR3 loop reads CASRPYRVQEETQYF. The CDR3 DNA sequence: TGTGCCAGCAGACCCTACAGGGTACAGGAAGAGACCCAGTACTTC.

This clone occurred a few times. The gene calls are TRBV5-1 and TRBJ2-1, with no clear D. V was trimmed by 0 bases and J by 4 bases, leaving 11 bases between them. CDR1 is SGHRS, CDR2 YFSETQ, per germline. The length of the CDR3 is 15 residues. CDR3 protein: CASSLDPTVYNEQFF. The DNA for the CDR3 is TGCGCCAGCAGCTTGGATCCGACGGTTTACAATGAGCAGTTCTTC.

The rearrangement links TRBV27 to TRBJ2-3; D is possibly TRBD2 (6 bases). This CDR3 has 14 amino acids. In germline, CDR1 is MNHEY, CDR2 SMNVEV (reference sequence). Trimming stripped 7 bases from V and 6 bases from J, with 17 bases between. The CDR3 bases are TGTGCCAGCACCTCCTCAGGAGGGTGGGATACGCAGTATTTT. Translation: CASTSSGGWDTQYF.

This clone was seen ten or more times. The V call is TRBV7-2, the J call TRBJ2-3, with D perhaps TRBD1 (5 bases). Between the trimmed V and J ends, which lost 5 bases and 0 bases, there was a span of 9 bases. Germline-derived CDR1 and CDR2 are SGHTA and FQGNSA. The CDR3 is made up of 14 amino acids. CDR3 loop: CASSQGASTDTQYF. As DNA, the CDR3 is TGTGCCAGCAGCCAAGGGGCAAGCACAGATACGCAGTATTTT.

The chain recombines TRBV27 with TRBJ1-2, with TRBD1 as a possible D gene (5 bases). This CDR3 has 12 amino acids. CDR1 and CDR2 (germline): MNHEY, SMNVEV (reference sequence). V dropped 10 bases and J dropped 5 bases, with 14 bases sitting between them. CDR3 loop: CATQGIDYGYTF. In nucleotides, the CDR3 is TGTGCCACCCAGGGAATTGATTATGGCTACACCTTC.

This clone turned up a few times. The rearrangement joins TRBV5-1 to TRBJ2-5, with 9 bases that match TRBD1. V shed 4 bases and J 3 bases; nucleotides not matched to a gene: 7. The CDR3 is made up of 15 amino acids. Germline V gene lookup returns CDR1 SGHRS and CDR2 YFSETQ. The CDR3 nucleotides are TGCGCCAGCAGCGCCACCGGGACAGGGAAAGAGACCCAGTACTTC. It codes for CASSATGTGKETQYF.

There are many counts of this clone. The V gene is TRBV2, the J gene TRBJ2-5; the D gene is possibly TRBD1 (6 bases). The V end lost 4 bases, the J end lost 5 bases, and 11 bases lay between the germline ends. The germline CDR1 and CDR2 sequences are SNHLY and FYNNEI. This CDR3 is 13 amino acids long. The CDR3 DNA follows: TGTGCCAGCAGTGGGACAGCAGGGGAGACCCAGTACTTC. Translation: CASSGTAGETQYF.

This clone was detected a few times. DNA of the CDR3: TGTGCCACCAGCAGAGAAATTGGCCGGTTCGGGGAGCAGTACTTC. Translating gives CATSREIGRFGEQYF. This chain connects TRBV15 to TRBJ2-7; D is uncertain. This CDR3 is 15 amino acids long. V shed 0 bases and J shed 7 bases, with 16 bases lying between them. Germline lookup yields CDR1 LNHNV and CDR2 YYDKDF (reference sequence).

CDR3 coding DNA: TGTGCCAGTAGCAGGCAGCCGGGGAACACTGAAGCTTTCTTT. Its translation: CASSRQPGNTEAFF. The rearrangement uses TRBV19 and TRBJ1-1; D not certain. The CDR3 consists of 14 residues. The V end was cut by 6 bases, the J end by 1 base, with 12 bases between. Germline values: CDR1 LNHDA, CDR2 SQIVND (reference sequence).

The table lists this clone with a few counts. The rearrangement joins TRBV10-3 to TRBJ2-4; a weak D match, TRBD2 (7 bases). From germline, CDR1 is ENHRY and CDR2 SYGVKD. The CDR3 has 17 residues. Trimming took off 3 bases at V and 2 bases at J, with 17 bases between the two ends. CDR3 coding DNA: TGTGCCATCAGTGATGATGGGGGGGCCGGAACCAAAAACATTCAGTACTTC. Translated: CAISDDGGAGTKNIQYF.

This clone was observed at least ten times. The J gene is TRBJ2-1, the V gene TRBV6-1; D not resolved. The CDR3 has 15 amino acids. Germline loops: CDR1 MNHNS, CDR2 SASEGT. The germline V and J ends were trimmed by 1 base and 1 base, with 8 bases remaining between them. The CDR3 sequence: CASSEGSSSYNEQFF. CDR3 DNA sequence: TGTGCCAGCAGTGAAGGGAGTTCATCCTACAATGAGCAGTTCTTC.

Only a few counts were recorded for this clone. The CDR3 is CASNSRDPSTDTQYF. The CDR3 DNA sequence: TGTGCCAGCAACTCCCGGGACCCGAGCACAGATACGCAGTATTTT. The chain carries TRBV6-6 and TRBJ2-3, with D perhaps being TRBD1 or TRBD2 (5 bases each). Trimming cost V 7 bases and J 0 bases, with 14 bases left between them. Germline V gene sequence: CDR1 MNHNY, CDR2 SVGAGI (reference sequence). The CDR3 contains 15 residues.

This chain joins TRBV6-5 and TRBJ2-7; 9 nucleotides agree with TRBD2. Germline assignment: CDR1 MNHEY and CDR2 SVGAGI. V trimming: 6 bases; J trimming: 0 bases; junction bases outside the gene matches: 3. The CDR3 covers 14 residues. The CDR3 reads CASRNSGSSYEQYF. The CDR3 DNA sequence: TGTGCCAGCAGAAATAGCGGGAGCTCCTACGAGCAGTACTTC.

The table lists this clone with many counts. This chain links TRBV28 with TRBJ2-5; 7 bases line up with TRBD2. The germline V gene has CDR1 MDHEN and CDR2 SYDVKM. V lost 9 bases and J lost 5; bases outside the gene matches: 9. The CDR3 is 13 amino acids. CDR3: CASERDRRETQYF. The CDR3 nucleotides read TGTGCCAGTGAGCGGGATCGCAGGGAGACCCAGTACTTC.

Comments on this clone: This sample includes further DNA sequences coding for the same CDR3. V usage is TRBV7-9 and J usage is TRBJ1-5; 7 bases line up with TRBD1. This CDR3 has 13 amino acids. Germline-derived CDR1 and CDR2 are SEHNR and FQNEAQ (reference sequence). Germline trimming cut 6 bases from V and 4 bases from J; bases unmatched to any gene: 3. DNA for the CDR3: TGTGCCAGCAGTCTACAGGGGAATCAGCCCCAGCATTTT. Encoded protein: CASSLQGNQPQHF.

The chain links TRBV4-2 to TRBJ2-1, with 11 bases fitting TRBD2. Trimming removed 1 base from V and 7 bases from J; junction bases left unmatched: 24. Germline V gene sequence: CDR1 LGHNA, CDR2 YNFKEQ. The CDR3 runs to 22 residues. The CDR3 DNA reads as TGTGCCAGCAGCCAAGTGGGGCTAGTATCCCTAGCGGGAGGCGATATTTTGAATGAGCAGTTCTTC. This gives the protein CASSQVGLVSLAGGDILNEQFF.

This clone was found a few times. The chain is built from TRBV2 and TRBJ2-5; 9 nucleotides align to TRBD1. Germline CDR1 and CDR2: SNHLY and FYNNEI. The CDR3 loop spans 14 amino acids. Trimming cost V 5 bases and J 5 bases; bases outside gene matches: 6. The CDR3 region is CASSLQGAGETQYF. CDR3 sequence (DNA): TGTGCCAGCAGTCTACAGGGGGCGGGGGAGACCCAGTACTTC.

In its sample, this clone was seen a few times. V and J are TRBV9 and TRBJ2-1; 9 nucleotides match TRBD2. This CDR3 is built from 16 residues. Per germline, CDR1 SGDLS and CDR2 YYNGEE. Trimming took 0 bases from V and 9 from J; bases not matched to a gene: 10. The CDR3 loop is CASSVVGGRAFGEQFF. For the CDR3, the DNA is TGTGCCAGCAGCGTAGTCGGCGGGAGGGCGTTCGGTGAGCAGTTCTTC.